This passage covers 26 T cell receptor beta chains from one sample sequenced in a study of blood T cells in healthy people across ages. Sample-barcoded 5' priming and a J-beta primer mix drove a second PCR of roughly 6 to 12 cycles. MiXCR was run by TCRdb on the 5' RACE reads, yielding one entry per CDR3 protein. The top ten hold under 35% of the sample, which has hundreds of thousands of distinct CDR3 sequences, around half seen once. Input material: blood. These receptors came from a woman aged 60-70 years in good health.

The rearrangement links TRBV21-1 to TRBJ2-1; the DNA was not used to check the table's D call, TRBD2. TRBV21-1 is assigned pseudogene status. The CDR3 loop spans 21 amino acids. The DNA of the CDR3 is TGTGCCAGCAGCAAGGTGGTTGGTAGGACTAGCGGGAAGGCGGGGGACAATGAGCAGTTCTTC. It specifies CASSKVVGRTSGKAGDNEQFF.

This clonotype was seen a few times. The genes are TRBV2 and TRBJ2-7, with D possibly matching TRBD1 (5 bases). This CDR3 is built from 15 residues. Germline V gene data show CDR1 as SNHLY and CDR2 as FYNNEI. Trimming shortened V by 6 bases and J by 0 bases, and 15 bases separated the two germline ends. CDR3 sequence: CASRGDSASSYEQYF. The CDR3 DNA reads as TGTGCCAGCAGGGGCGACAGTGCTAGCTCCTACGAGCAGTACTTC.

The rearrangement uses TRBV12-3 or TRBV12-4 and TRBJ2-1; D is perhaps TRBD1 or TRBD2 (5 bases each). Judging by the DNA end, TRBJ2-7 fits better; the J call may be wrong. There are 17 residues in the CDR3. CDR3 DNA sequence: TGTGCCAGCAGTGACTCTTGGGACCGAAAGAAATACAATGAGCAGTACTTC. Translating it yields CASSDSWDRKKYNEQYF.

The chain couples TRBV7-3 to TRBJ2-1, with 11 bases matching TRBD2. Germline values: CDR1 SGHTA, CDR2 FQGTGA. This CDR3 is built from 17 residues. Trimming cost V 6 bases and J 8 bases; bases outside gene matches: 15. CDR3 sequence reads: CASSRTPATSGIDEQFF. The CDR3 nucleotides are TGTGCCAGCAGTCGGACGCCTGCGACTAGCGGGATTGATGAGCAGTTCTTC. Looking up the rest from reference TRBV7-3 and TRBJ2-1 gives the full variable domain: GAGVSQTPSNKVTEKGKYVELRCDPISGHTALYWYRQSLGQGPEFLIYFQGTGAADDSGLPNDRFFAVRPEGSVSTLKIQRTERGDSAVYLCASSRTPATSGIDEQFFGPGTRLTVL.

This chain joins TRBV6-1 and TRBJ2-3; tentatively, D is TRBD1 (6 bases). Germline V gene data show CDR1 as MNHNS and CDR2 as SASEGT. The CDR3 runs 15 residues. V gave up 3 bases and J gave up 2 bases, with 12 bases separating them. CDR3 residues: CASSDGQGHTDTQYF. CDR3 nucleotide sequence: TGTGCCAGCAGTGATGGCCAGGGGCACACAGATACGCAGTATTTT.

The rearrangement links TRBV12-3 or TRBV12-4 to TRBJ2-1, with 11 nucleotides matching TRBD2. This CDR3 region has 16 residues. J was trimmed by 5 bases and V by 4 bases; bases with no gene match: 7. Here the CDR3 reads CASSSRLAGNDNEQFF. CDR3 in DNA: TGTGCCAGCAGTTCCCGACTAGCGGGAAATGACAATGAGCAGTTCTTC.

This sequence joins TRBV11-3 and TRBJ2-1; 8 positions agree with TRBD1. V lost 5 bases to trimming and J lost 5 bases; unmatched junction nucleotides: 8. CDR3 size: 15 residues. The V gene's germline CDR1 is SGHNT and CDR2 YENEEA. The CDR3 spells CASSPGTGRNNEQFF. CDR3 coding DNA: TGTGCCAGCAGCCCCGGGACAGGTAGGAACAATGAGCAGTTCTTC.

V is TRBV14 and J is TRBJ2-7, with D maybe TRBD1 (5 bases). CDR1 and CDR2 from the germline V gene are SGHDN and FVKESK. This CDR3 is built from 15 residues. V dropped 2 bases and J dropped 7 bases, with 18 bases sitting between them. The CDR3 DNA sequence: TGTGCCAGCAGCCAAAGGGGCAGGACCTGGGATGAGCAGTACTTC. The encoded protein is CASSQRGRTWDEQYF.

This clonotype occurred many times. This rearrangement joins TRBV20-1 to TRBJ2-3; a weak D match, TRBD1 (5 bases). V was trimmed by 7 bases and J by 6 bases, leaving 17 bases between them. This CDR3 is 13 amino acids long. CDR1 and CDR2 from the germline V gene are DFQATT and SNEGSKA (reference sequence). In DNA form, the CDR3 reads TGCAGTGGCCCCAAAGGGGAAGGGGATACGCAGTATTTT. Translating gives CSGPKGEGDTQYF.

V usage is TRBV12-3 or TRBV12-4 and J usage is TRBJ2-4; no definite D call. The J call could be wrong; TRBJ2-5 is a better fit for the DNA end. The CDR3 consists of 13 residues. CDR3 DNA sequence: TGTGCCAGCACCCTGGGCCTTGAGGAGACCCAGTACTTC. Residues: CASTLGLEETQYF.

The gene calls are TRBV3-1 and TRBJ2-7; D is unresolved. Germline values: CDR1 LGHDT, CDR2 YNNKEL (reference sequence). The V and J ends lost 4 bases and 2 bases respectively, with 12 bases between them. This CDR3 region has 14 residues. The CDR3 sequence is CASSPPAQAYEQYF. The CDR3 coding sequence is TGTGCCAGCAGCCCCCCCGCCCAGGCCTACGAGCAGTACTTC.

This clonotype was seen at least ten times. The gene calls are TRBV7-2 and TRBJ2-7, with D perhaps assigned TRBD1 or TRBD2 (6 bases each). The germline gives CDR1 SGHTA, CDR2 FQGNSA. There are 15 residues in the CDR3. Trimming cost V 5 bases and J 2 bases, with 16 bases left between them. The CDR3 here is CASSLRAGGAYEQYF. The DNA of the CDR3 is TGTGCCAGCAGCCTTAGGGCCGGGGGCGCCTACGAGCAGTACTTC.

Only one count was recorded for this clonotype. Its ends do not fully match the called genes, so a read error is possible. The chain has TRBV28 and TRBJ2-1, with D unresolved. From germline, CDR1 is MDHEN and CDR2 SYDVKM. The CDR3 contains 12 residues. CDR3 in amino acids: CTSSLFYNEQFF. The DNA for the CDR3 is TGTACCAGCAGTTTATTTTACAATGAGCAGTTCTTC.

The V gene is TRBV6-2 or TRBV6-3, the J gene TRBJ1-1, with 8 positions matching TRBD1. Germline V CDR1 and CDR2: MNHEY, SVGEGT. This CDR3 contains 17 residues. The ends lost 0 bases at V and 0 bases at J; junction bases unmatched: 6. For the CDR3, the DNA is TGTGCCAGCAGTTACTCGAGGACAGGGTGGATGAACACTGAAGCTTTCTTT. Translating gives CASSYSRTGWMNTEAFF.

This clonotype was counted only a few times. The chain recombines TRBV18 with TRBJ1-1, with D uncertain. V lost 0 bases, J lost 0 bases, and 2 bases lay in between. The germline CDR1 and CDR2 sequences are KGHSH and LQKENI. The CDR3 is 13 amino acids. The CDR3 coding sequence is TGTGCCAGCTCACCACCGTTGAACACTGAAGCTTTCTTT. It specifies CASSPPLNTEAFF.

This sequence joins TRBV6-2 or TRBV6-3 and TRBJ1-1, with D tentatively TRBD1 (6 bases). CDR1 and CDR2 (germline): MNHEY, SVGEGT. The ends were cut back, 8 bases at V and 5 bases at J, with 15 bases in the middle. The CDR3 covers 13 residues. CDR3: CASHRESRTEAFF. DNA for the CDR3: TGTGCCAGCCACAGGGAATCTAGGACTGAAGCTTTCTTT.

The CDR3 DNA follows: TGTGCCTGGATGGTACGGCGGGGCCCCTACGAGCAGTACTTC. Its protein product is CAWMVRRGPYEQYF. The J gene is TRBJ2-7, the V gene TRBV30, with a tentative D call TRBD2 (6 bases). Germline loops: CDR1 GTSNPN, CDR2 SVGIG (reference sequence). Trimming took off 4 bases at V and 2 bases at J, with 15 bases between the two ends. The CDR3 extends over 14 amino acids.

The chain has TRBV7-2 and TRBJ2-5; unclear D gene. Between the trimmed V and J ends, which lost 5 bases and 5 bases, there was a span of 21 bases. The germline gives CDR1 SGHTA, CDR2 FQGNSA. CDR3 length: 16 amino acids. CDR3 in DNA: TGTGCCAGCAGCGCGAGGCTAGTAGTAGGAGCCGAGACCCAGTACTTC. Translating it yields CASSARLVVGAETQYF.

The table lists this clonotype with a few counts. The genes are TRBV10-3 and TRBJ1-1, with a tentative D call TRBD1 (5 bases). The germline V and J ends were trimmed by 0 bases and 1 base, with 6 bases remaining between them. The V gene's germline CDR1 is ENHRY and CDR2 SYGVKD. The CDR3 extends over 14 amino acids. In DNA, the CDR3 is TGTGCCATCAGTGAGTCGGGACCGAACACTGAAGCTTTCTTT. This gives the protein CAISESGPNTEAFF.

This sequence joins TRBV10-3 and TRBJ1-6; D is unresolved. This CDR3 contains 11 residues. Germline CDR1 and CDR2: ENHRY and SYGVKD. V dropped 5 bases and J dropped 5 bases, with 1 base sitting between them. CDR3 DNA: TGTGCCATCAGTAATAATTCACCCCTCCACTTT. The encoded protein is CAISNNSPLHF.

This chain uses TRBV6-5 with TRBJ2-3; possible D gene TRBD2, 6 bases. CDR3 size: 15 residues. Trimming took 2 bases from V and 3 from J, leaving 12 bases between them. Germline V CDR1 and CDR2: MNHEY, SVGAGI. The DNA of the CDR3 is TGTGCCAGCAGTTACATGGACCGGGGGACAGATACGCAGTATTTT. This encodes CASSYMDRGTDTQYF.

This clonotype has a count of ten or more. This sequence joins TRBV28 and TRBJ2-7; 11 bases agree with TRBD2. The CDR3 is 16 amino acids. The ends lost 0 bases at V and 5 bases at J; junction bases unmatched: 6. Germline CDR1 MDHEN, CDR2 SYDVKM. CDR3 sequence reads: CASSLWFSGRAHEQYF. The CDR3 region has the DNA TGTGCCAGCAGTTTATGGTTTAGCGGGAGGGCTCACGAGCAGTACTTC.

The chain combines TRBV6-1 with TRBJ2-5; D not certain. The V and J ends lost 3 bases and 5 bases respectively, with 10 bases between them. This CDR3 comprises 13 residues. Germline V gene sequence: CDR1 MNHNS, CDR2 SASEGT. This CDR3 reads CASSEGRRETQYF. In DNA, the CDR3 is TGTGCCAGCAGTGAGGGCAGGCGGGAGACCCAGTACTTC.

The V gene is TRBV10-3, the J gene TRBJ1-5; D ambiguous. The ends were cut back, 2 bases at V and 5 bases at J, with 7 bases in the middle. The CDR3 totals 13 residues. Germline CDR1 ENHRY, CDR2 SYGVKD. The CDR3 bases are TGTGCCATCAGTGAGAGGAGGGATCAGCCCCAGCATTTT. This sequence encodes CAISERRDQPQHF.

V is TRBV20-1 and J is TRBJ2-7; 7 nucleotides align to TRBD1. There are 13 residues in the CDR3. J lost 4 bases, V lost 5 bases, and 8 bases had no gene match. Germline CDR1 reads DFQATT; CDR2 reads SNEGSKA (reference sequence). CDR3 bases: TGCAGTGCTCCTCGGACAGGAAATTACGAGCAGTACTTC. It codes for CSAPRTGNYEQYF.

This chain connects TRBV12-3 or TRBV12-4 to TRBJ1-4; maybe TRBD1 (5 bases). The V and J ends lost 3 bases and 7 bases respectively, with 24 bases between them. This CDR3 contains 18 residues. CDR3 DNA: TGTGCCAGCAGTTTTCCCCCGAGGTGGGGGTCCGGTGTTGAAAAACTGTTTTTT. Its translation: CASSFPPRWGSGVEKLFF.